What follows are 3 T cell receptor beta chains derived from one specimen sequenced in a study of shared clonotypes between healthy human individuals. CD45RO-negative, CCR7-selected cells formed the naive CD8 fraction, which excluded terminally differentiated effector memory CD45RA+ cells. Data came from immunoSEQ multiplex PCR; TCRdb stores just in-frame clones and leaves some out. The sample includes more than 2 million clones, just under 95% of them seen just once. Input material: naive CD8+ T cells sorted from blood. Receptors originate from a man between 18 and 29 years old in good health.

Notes on this clone: Other DNA sequences in this specimen translate into the identical CDR3. The rearrangement uses TRBV11-2 and TRBJ2-3, with 15 bases fitting TRBD2. From germline, CDR1 is SGHAT and CDR2 FQNNGV. CDR3 length: 16 amino acids. V lost 3 bases to trimming and J lost 3 bases; unmatched junction nucleotides: 1. The CDR3 protein is CASSFGLAGGTDTQYF. CDR3 in DNA: TGTGCCAGCAGCTTCGGACTAGCGGGGGGGACAGATACGCAGTATTTT.

The J gene is TRBJ2-3, the V gene TRBV6-1; the D is unclear. Germline CDR1 is MNHNS and CDR2 is SASEGT. Trimming left V 2 bases short and J 3 bases short, with 12 bases between. CDR3 length equals 15 residues. CDR3 residues: CASSELAQPTDTQYF. CDR3 coding DNA: TGTGCCAGCAGTGAACTCGCGCAGCCTACAGATACGCAGTATTTT.

The rearrangement joins TRBV7-6 to TRBJ1-1; the match to TRBD1 covers 9 bases. Germline V gene sequence: CDR1 SGHVS, CDR2 FNYEAQ. The length of the CDR3 is 17 residues. V was clipped by 5 bases and J by 5 bases; unmatched bases: 15. CDR3: CASSQDSHRGQGTEAFF. CDR3 coding DNA: TGTGCCAGCAGCCAAGACAGCCACAGGGGGCAGGGGACTGAAGCTTTCTTT.